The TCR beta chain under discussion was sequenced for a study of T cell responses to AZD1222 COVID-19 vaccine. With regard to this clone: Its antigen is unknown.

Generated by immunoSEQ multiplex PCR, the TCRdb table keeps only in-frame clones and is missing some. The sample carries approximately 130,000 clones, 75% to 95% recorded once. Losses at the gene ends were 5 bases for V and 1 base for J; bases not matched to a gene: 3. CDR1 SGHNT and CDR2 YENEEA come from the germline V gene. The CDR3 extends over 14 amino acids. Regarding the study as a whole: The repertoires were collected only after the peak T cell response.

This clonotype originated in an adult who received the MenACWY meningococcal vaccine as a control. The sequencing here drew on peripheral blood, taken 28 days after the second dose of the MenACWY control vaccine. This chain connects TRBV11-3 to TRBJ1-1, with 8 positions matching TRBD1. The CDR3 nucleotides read TGTGCCAGCAGCGCAGGGACAGGGAACACTGAAGCTTTCTTT. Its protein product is CASSAGTGNTEAFF.